This passage covers 18 T cell receptor beta chains from one sample sequenced in a study of CD8+CD57+ T cells in acquired aplastic anemia. Flow cytometry had shown expanded CD8+CD57+ cells in the patients chosen for sequencing. The TCR beta profiling, which covered VDJ combination and CDR3 sequence, was carried out using genomic DNA as the template. One entry per CDR3 protein, called by TCRdb with MiXCR from the reads. The data contain 75,000 to 80,000 distinct CDR3 sequences, about three quarters of them seen just once; the ten biggest clones take up roughly 80%. The sample taken for sequencing was sorted CD4+, CD8+, or CD8+CD57+ T cells (not recorded which) from PBMCs. Every receptor here comes from a human donor with aplastic anemia.

V usage is TRBV15 and J usage is TRBJ1-4; tentatively, D is TRBD1 (5 bases). Germline V gene data show CDR1 as LNHNV and CDR2 as YYDKDF (reference sequence). The V end was cut by 5 bases, the J end by 7 bases, with 14 bases between. This CDR3 comprises 14 residues. The CDR3 loop reads CATSGEGVIEKLFF. CDR3 nucleotide sequence: TGTGCCACCAGCGGGGAAGGGGTTATTGAAAAACTGTTTTTT.

The chain combines TRBV19 with TRBJ1-5, with D maybe TRBD1 (5 bases). Germline CDR1 and CDR2: LNHDA and SQIVND (reference sequence). The CDR3 runs 14 residues. V lost 5 bases, J lost 4 bases, and 12 bases lay in between. The CDR3 DNA sequence: TGTGCCAGTAGTCCCGCTCAGGGAAATCAGCCCCAGCATTTT. It translates to CASSPAQGNQPQHF.

V usage is TRBV7-3 and J usage is TRBJ2-1; TRBD2 agrees at 7 bases. J lost 4 bases, V lost 8 bases, and 5 bases had no gene match. The CDR3 contains 13 residues. From germline, CDR1 is SGHTA and CDR2 FQGTGA. CDR3 nucleotide sequence: TGTGCCAGCGGAGTCGGGGGGTACAATGAGCAGTTCTTC. This translates into CASGVGGYNEQFF.

The chain employs TRBV10-3 and TRBJ2-3; maybe TRBD1 (7 bases). From germline, CDR1 is ENHRY and CDR2 SYGVKD. Trimming cost V 3 bases and J 5 bases, with 21 bases left between them. This CDR3 is built from 17 residues. As DNA, the CDR3 is TGTGCCATCAGTGAACCGGAGGGGGCCCCATCTGGAGATACGCAGTATTTT. Translating gives CAISEPEGAPSGDTQYF.

This chain connects TRBV29-1 to TRBJ2-2, with TRBD1 identical over 7 bases. V dropped 6 bases and J dropped 6; count of bases not matched to a gene: 7. The CDR3 runs 13 residues. Germline V gives CDR1 SQVTM, CDR2 ANQGSEA. CDR3: CSVEQGNAGELFF. The DNA of the CDR3 is TGCAGCGTGGAACAGGGGAATGCCGGGGAGCTGTTTTTT.

In the case of this clonotype: Mismatch with germline at one junction end may stem from a read error. V usage is TRBV10-3 and J usage is TRBJ1-5; 9 bases match TRBD1. Per germline, CDR1 ENHRY and CDR2 SYGVKD. The CDR3 extends over 16 amino acids. The CDR3 loop is CTISDPGQGRIWPQHF. The CDR3 DNA follows: TGTACCATCAGTGACCCGGGACAGGGAAGGATTTGGCCCCAGCATTTT.

V gene TRBV19 combines with J gene TRBJ1-5; possibly TRBD1 for D (5 bases). The CDR3 covers 16 residues. CDR1 and CDR2 (germline): LNHDA, SQIVND (reference sequence). V lost 0 bases to trimming and J lost 5 bases, with 14 bases between them. CDR3 protein: CASSIDQGGLHQPQHF. The CDR3 region has the DNA TGTGCCAGTAGTATAGATCAGGGAGGCCTCCATCAGCCCCAGCATTTT.

This sequence joins TRBV20-1 and TRBJ2-5; 8 positions match TRBD1. Trimming at V came to 1 base and at J to 2 bases, leaving 0 bases not matched to a gene. This CDR3 is 13 amino acids long. CDR1 and CDR2 from the germline V gene are DFQATT and SNEGSKA (reference sequence). The DNA for the CDR3 is TGCAGTGCTAGAGGACAGGGGCAAGAGACCCAGTACTTC. Protein product: CSARGQGQETQYF.

J is TRBJ2-5 and V is TRBV9, with 8 bases identical to TRBD2. This CDR3 is built from 14 residues. The V segment lost 0 bases and the J segment 4 bases; nucleotides outside the gene matches: 2. CDR1 and CDR2 from the germline V gene are SGDLS and YYNGEE. This chain's CDR3 is CASSVAGGPETQYF. The CDR3 bases are TGTGCCAGCAGCGTAGCGGGAGGGCCAGAGACCCAGTACTTC.

This clonotype was recorded only once. The gene calls are TRBV25-1 and TRBJ2-1; 9 bases line up with TRBD2. The CDR3 totals 18 residues. The V segment lost 3 bases and the J segment 0 bases; nucleotides outside the gene matches: 9. Germline V gene data show CDR1 as MGHDK and CDR2 as SYGVNS. In DNA, the CDR3 is TGTGCCAGCAGTGATAGAGCGGGGGGCCCGAGCTCCTACAATGAGCAGTTCTTC. As protein: CASSDRAGGPSSYNEQFF.

CDR3 in DNA: TGTGCCAGTAGTACCGGGACATTCGGTCGGTACGAGCAGTACTTC. Residues: CASSTGTFGRYEQYF. The gene calls are TRBV19 and TRBJ2-7; TRBD1 might be the D (6 bases). The length of the CDR3 is 15 residues. Trimming stripped 4 bases from V and 4 bases from J, with 17 bases between. Germline CDR1 and CDR2: LNHDA and SQIVND (reference sequence).

This chain links TRBV19 with TRBJ1-1; D is unclear. Germline lookup yields CDR1 LNHDA and CDR2 SQIVND (reference sequence). Trimming took 5 bases from V and 1 from J, leaving 11 bases between them. The CDR3 is 14 amino acids. CDR3 nucleotide sequence: TGTGCCAGTAGTCCCCTAGGTTGGAACACTGAAGCTTTCTTT. This gives the protein CASSPLGWNTEAFF.

This rearrangement joins TRBV29-1 to TRBJ2-1; D remains ambiguous. This CDR3 contains 12 residues. V was clipped by 4 bases and J by 10 bases, with 14 bases between them. Germline lookup yields CDR1 SQVTM and CDR2 ANQGSEA. In DNA, the CDR3 is TGCAGCGTTGCTCAGGAGAGTTTGGAGCAGTTCTTC. Protein: CSVAQESLEQFF.

This sequence joins TRBV9 and TRBJ2-7; 10 nucleotides match TRBD1. The CDR3 consists of 15 residues. V was clipped by 3 bases and J by 2 bases; unmatched bases: 5. Germline lookup yields CDR1 SGDLS and CDR2 YYNGEE. DNA of the CDR3: TGTGCCAGCAGCGAAGGGGGGACAGGGGCCTACGAGCAGTACTTC. Amino acid sequence: CASSEGGTGAYEQYF.

The rearrangement uses TRBV24-1 and TRBJ1-1; no definite D call. Germline-derived CDR1 and CDR2 are KGHDR and SFDVKD. Trimming pared 8 bases from V and 0 bases from J, leaving 9 bases between. The length of the CDR3 is 13 residues. CDR3 sequence reads: CATTEGVNTEAFF. For the CDR3, the DNA is TGTGCCACCACCGAGGGCGTGAACACTGAAGCTTTCTTT.

V usage is TRBV5-5 and J usage is TRBJ1-2; weak D call: TRBD1 (6 bases). CDR1 is SGHKS and CDR2 is YYEKEE in the germline V gene (reference sequence). V lost 0 bases and J lost 8, with 14 bases in between. CDR3 length: 14 amino acids. CDR3 loop: CASSLDVAGVGYTF. The CDR3 DNA reads TGTGCCAGCAGCTTGGATGTGGCAGGGGTCGGCTACACCTTC. Full variable domain (missing parts from reference TRBV5-5 and TRBJ1-2): DAGVTQSPTHLIKTRGQQVTLRCSPISGHKSVSWYQQVLGQGPQFIFQYYEKEERGRGNFPDRFSARQFPNYSSELNVNALLLGDSALYLCASSLDVAGVGYTFGSGTRLTVV.

The chain employs TRBV7-3 and TRBJ2-5; the match to TRBD2 covers 9 bases. The germline V gene encodes CDR1 SGHTA and CDR2 FQGTGA. This CDR3 is built from 14 residues. Trimming at V came to 5 bases and at J to 7 bases, leaving 8 bases not matched to a gene. Written as DNA, the CDR3 is TGTGCCAGCAGCCCGGCGGGGGGGCGTGGGACCCAGTACTTC. Translated: CASSPAGGRGTQYF. Full variable domain (remainder filled in from reference TRBV7-3 and TRBJ2-5): GAGVSQTPSNKVTEKGKYVELRCDPISGHTALYWYRQSLGQGPEFLIYFQGTGAADDSGLPNDRFFAVRPEGSVSTLKIQRTERGDSAVYLCASSPAGGRGTQYFGPGTRLLVL.

This sequence joins TRBV7-9 and TRBJ2-5; D possibly corresponds to TRBD1 (5 bases). Trimming cost V 5 bases and J 1 base, with 11 bases left between them. This CDR3 has 14 residues. The germline V gene encodes CDR1 SEHNR and CDR2 FQNEAQ (reference sequence). CDR3 DNA sequence: TGTGCCAGCAGCCCCCCTCAGGGCCAAGAGACCCAGTACTTC. It codes for CASSPPQGQETQYF. The full variable domain, in which reference TRBV7-9 and TRBJ2-5 provide the parts outside the CDR3, is DTGVSQNPRHKITKRGQNVTFRCDPISEHNRLYWYRQTLGQGPEFLTYFQNEAQLEKSRLLSDRFSAERPKGSFSTLEIQRTEQGDSAMYLCASSPPQGQETQYFGPGTRLLVL.